The 26 T cell receptor beta chains listed next were all sequenced from one sample in a study of control samples from healthy donors and cancer patients. The protocol was immunoSEQ multiplex PCR, while the TCRdb copy is restricted to in-frame clones and leaves out a portion. The sample has 150,000 to 200,000 clones, roughly 94% seen once; the top ten hold roughly 8.4%. The sequenced material came from blood. The receptors originated from a middle-aged woman in good health.

The chain joins TRBV6-2 or TRBV6-3 to TRBJ2-7; tentatively, D is TRBD1 (6 bases). The V and J ends lost 2 bases and 2 bases respectively, with 10 bases between them. CDR1 and CDR2 (germline): MNHEY, SVGEGT. The CDR3 totals 14 residues. CDR3 residues: CASSYRKGAYEQYF. The DNA of the CDR3 is TGTGCCAGCAGTTACCGGAAGGGGGCCTACGAGCAGTACTTC.

Here the CDR3 DNA reads TGCGCCAGCAGCTTGGGGGGTCTTGGCAATCAGCCCCAGCATTTT. Translation gives CASSLGGLGNQPQHF. The chain couples TRBV5-1 to TRBJ1-5; no clear D. The CDR3 is made up of 15 amino acids. The V end lost 0 bases, the J end lost 2 bases, and 9 bases lay between the germline ends. Germline values: CDR1 SGHRS, CDR2 YFSETQ.

The genes are TRBV11-2 and TRBJ2-1, with TRBD2 matching 11 bases. Germline V gene data show CDR1 as SGHAT and CDR2 as FQNNGV. V was clipped by 7 bases and J by 8 bases; unmatched bases: 19. CDR3 length: 18 amino acids. The CDR3: CASTPIPSGRRGGDEQFF. As DNA, the CDR3 is TGTGCCAGCACCCCGATCCCTAGCGGGAGGCGGGGTGGCGATGAGCAGTTCTTC.

The chain couples TRBV2 to TRBJ1-5; D not resolved. The CDR3 sequence is 14 residues long. V was pared by 6 bases and J by 3 bases, with 12 bases between. Germline values: CDR1 SNHLY, CDR2 FYNNEI. The CDR3 is CASSPNNPNQPQHF. The DNA of the CDR3 is TGTGCCAGCAGCCCTAATAACCCCAATCAGCCCCAGCATTTT. Based on the CDR3 plus reference TRBV2 and TRBJ1-5, the full variable domain is EPEVTQTPSHQVTQMGQEVILRCVPISNHLYFYWYRQILGQKVEFLVSFYNNEISEKSEIFDDQFSVERPDGSNFTLKIRSTKLEDSAMYFCASSPNNPNQPQHFGDGTRLSIL.

This chain joins TRBV5-1 and TRBJ2-1, with TRBD2 identical over 10 bases. Trimming took 1 base from V and 11 from J; bases not matched to a gene: 9. Germline V lookup: CDR1 SGHRS, CDR2 YFSETQ. The CDR3 has 15 amino acids. The CDR3 here is CASSLTSGAGGKQFF. CDR3 DNA: TGCGCCAGCAGCTTGACTAGCGGGGCTGGAGGGAAGCAGTTCTTC.

The chain links TRBV18 to TRBJ1-4; the D is unclear. This CDR3 has 14 residues. Germline CDR1 reads KGHSH; CDR2 reads LQKENI. Trimming took 2 bases from V and 3 from J, leaving 7 bases between them. The CDR3 here is CASSPGRANEKLFF. CDR3 in DNA: TGTGCCAGCTCACCAGGGAGGGCTAATGAAAAACTGTTTTTT.

V gene TRBV20-1 combines with J gene TRBJ2-1; 9 bases match TRBD1. Germline V gene lookup returns CDR1 DFQATT and CDR2 SNEGSKA (reference sequence). This CDR3 comprises 14 residues. V dropped 3 bases and J dropped 15; count of bases not matched to a gene: 15. DNA for the CDR3: TGCAGTGCTAGTAGTCCGACCGGACAGGGGATCCGGTTCTTC. Protein product: CSASSPTGQGIRFF.

In this sample, this clone turned up once. The rearrangement uses TRBV7-9 and TRBJ2-1, with 15 bases identical to TRBD2. V gave up 4 bases and J gave up 4 bases; unmatched junction bases: 8. Germline lookup yields CDR1 SEHNR and CDR2 FQNEAQ (reference sequence). This CDR3 comprises 18 residues. In DNA form, the CDR3 reads TGTGCCAGCAGCTCCCCGGGACTAGCGGGAGGTGTATACAATGAGCAGTTCTTC. Protein sequence: CASSSPGLAGGVYNEQFF.

This chain uses TRBV12-5 with TRBJ1-1; a weak D match, TRBD1 (6 bases). The CDR3 runs to 17 residues. The V gene lost 1 base and the J gene lost 3 bases, with 18 bases spanning the gap. Germline V gene lookup returns CDR1 LGHNT and CDR2 FRNRAP. CDR3 amino acids: CASGLENTGSVYTEAFF. CDR3 coding DNA: TGTGCTAGTGGTTTGGAAAATACAGGGTCAGTTTACACTGAAGCTTTCTTT.

The CDR3 spells CASSLDRDRDYEQYF. CDR3 DNA: TGCGCCAGCAGCTTGGATCGGGACAGGGACTACGAGCAGTACTTC. The rearrangement links TRBV5-1 to TRBJ2-7; 9 nucleotides agree with TRBD1. Germline V gene lookup returns CDR1 SGHRS and CDR2 YFSETQ. The CDR3 contains 15 residues. Unmatched junction bases numbered 4, after V lost 0 bases and J lost 3 bases. The full variable domain, in which reference TRBV5-1 and TRBJ2-7 provide the parts outside the CDR3, is KAGVTQTPRYLIKTRGQQVTLSCSPISGHRSVSWYQQTPGQGLQFLFEYFSETQRNKGNFPGRFSGRQFSNSRSEMNVSTLELGDSALYLCASSLDRDRDYEQYFGPGTRLTVT.

The chain uses TRBV27 and TRBJ1-1; D is uncertain. Trimming took off 11 bases at V and 6 bases at J, with 13 bases between the two ends. Germline CDR1 reads MNHEY; CDR2 reads SMNVEV (reference sequence). This CDR3 is built from 11 residues. This CDR3 is CASGEGSEAFF. In DNA form, the CDR3 reads TGTGCCTCCGGGGAAGGGTCTGAAGCTTTCTTT.

This CDR3 reads CAISVSSGSTDTQYF. CDR3 nucleotides: TGTGCCATCAGTGTTTCTAGCGGGAGCACAGATACGCAGTATTTT. The chain employs TRBV10-3 and TRBJ2-3; 8 bases fit TRBD2. V gave up 4 bases and J gave up 0 bases; unmatched junction bases: 3. The CDR3 consists of 15 residues. Germline CDR1 ENHRY, CDR2 SYGVKD.

The chain uses TRBV7-9 and TRBJ1-6; D unresolved. CDR1 and CDR2 from the germline V gene are SEHNR and FQNEAQ (reference sequence). Between the trimmed V and J ends, which lost 1 base and 0 bases, there was a span of 13 bases. This CDR3 has 18 residues. CDR3 in DNA: TGTGCCAGCAGCTTAGGTCTGCGGACGAGCTCCTATAATTCACCCCTCCACTTT. Translated: CASSLGLRTSSYNSPLHF.

V and J are TRBV7-8 and TRBJ1-5; no firm D call. Trimming removed 3 bases at V and 1 base at J, with 7 bases between. Germline V lookup: CDR1 SGHVS, CDR2 FQNEAQ. This CDR3 contains 14 residues. DNA for the CDR3: TGTGCCAGCAGCTTTATGGGAAGCAATCAGCCCCAGCATTTT. Protein sequence: CASSFMGSNQPQHF. The whole variable domain, filled in from reference TRBV7-8 and TRBJ1-5, reads GAGVSQSPRYKVAKRGQDVALRCDPISGHVSLFWYQQALGQGPEFLTYFQNEAQLDKSGLPSDRFFAERPEGSVSTLKIQRTQQEDSAVYLCASSFMGSNQPQHFGDGTRLSIL.

The chain recombines TRBV6-1 with TRBJ1-5; the D gene is possibly TRBD1 (6 bases). This CDR3 region has 17 residues. Germline V CDR1 and CDR2: MNHNS, SASEGT. V was trimmed by 4 bases and J by 1 base, leaving 17 bases between them. The CDR3 DNA sequence: TGTGCCAGCAGTGCCCGTCGTACAGGGATCAGCAATCAGCCCCAGCATTTT. The encoded protein is CASSARRTGISNQPQHF.

The chain links TRBV9 to TRBJ2-3; TRBD2 matches at 7 bases. Trimming at V came to 3 bases and at J to 5 bases, leaving 9 bases not matched to a gene. The CDR3 has 15 amino acids. Germline lookup yields CDR1 SGDLS and CDR2 YYNGEE. The CDR3 protein is CASSGAGTILDTQYF. CDR3 DNA: TGTGCCAGCAGCGGGGCCGGGACTATCCTAGATACGCAGTATTTT.

The CDR3 region is CASSRTARTYEQYF. The CDR3 nucleotides are TGCGCCAGCAGTCGGACAGCTCGAACCTACGAGCAGTACTTC. The chain is built from TRBV10-1 and TRBJ2-7, with a tentative D call TRBD1 (6 bases). Germline V gives CDR1 WNHNN, CDR2 SYGVQD (reference sequence). Trimming left V 5 bases short and J 2 bases short, with 13 bases between. The CDR3 length is 14 residues.

V gene TRBV5-1 combines with J gene TRBJ1-3; a weak D match, TRBD1 (5 bases). Trimming cost V 0 bases and J 0 bases, with 10 bases left between them. The germline CDR1 and CDR2 sequences are SGHRS and YFSETQ. The CDR3 sequence is 16 residues long. CDR3 loop: CASSLEGVTSGNTIYF. The CDR3 DNA reads as TGCGCCAGCAGCTTGGAAGGGGTCACCTCTGGAAACACCATATATTTT.

The genes are TRBV7-9 and TRBJ1-1, with a tentative D call TRBD1 (5 bases). Per the germline V gene, CDR1 is SEHNR and CDR2 is FQNEAQ (reference sequence). This CDR3 comprises 16 residues. V was shortened by 1 base and J by 4 bases, with 16 bases between the two germline ends. The CDR3 reads CASSLGSGSAGTEAFF. The CDR3 DNA reads TGTGCCAGCAGCTTAGGCTCAGGGTCGGCGGGCACTGAAGCTTTCTTT.

The chain employs TRBV2 and TRBJ2-7; 8 bases agree with TRBD1. This CDR3 has 13 residues. Losses at the gene ends were 10 bases for V and 5 bases for J; bases not matched to a gene: 10. Germline lookup yields CDR1 SNHLY and CDR2 FYNNEI. CDR3 bases: TGTGCCACAGACCGGACAGGGTTGGACGAGCAGTACTTC. Translating it yields CATDRTGLDEQYF.

The chain joins TRBV19 to TRBJ2-1, with a tentative D call TRBD2 (5 bases). V shed 1 base and J shed 9 bases, with 13 bases lying between them. The CDR3 covers 14 residues. The germline CDR1 and CDR2 sequences are LNHDA and SQIVND (reference sequence). DNA for the CDR3: TGTGCCAGTAGTATAGCAGCGGCAGGCAGTGAGCAGTTCTTC. Translated, it gives CASSIAAAGSEQFF.

The rearrangement uses TRBV9 and TRBJ1-3; 9 bases map to TRBD1. CDR3 length equals 17 residues. The V and J ends lost 3 bases and 2 bases, in that order; junction bases with no gene match: 9. Per germline, CDR1 SGDLS and CDR2 YYNGEE. CDR3 in DNA: TGTGCCAGCAGCGCTGGACAGGGGCGAATCACTGGAAACACCATATATTTT. As protein: CASSAGQGRITGNTIYF.

J is TRBJ2-7 and V is TRBV6-5, with D possibly TRBD2 on 6 matching bases. Germline V gene lookup returns CDR1 MNHEY and CDR2 SVGAGI. V lost 8 bases and J 4 bases, leaving 15 bases between the germline ends. The CDR3 is 13 amino acids. CDR3 DNA: TGTGCCAGCGGGCGGGGCCCGGAATACGAGCAGTACTTC. Protein product: CASGRGPEYEQYF.

The gene calls are TRBV5-1 and TRBJ1-6; D is unresolved. The germline V gene encodes CDR1 SGHRS and CDR2 YFSETQ. The CDR3 runs to 13 residues. V was pared by 5 bases and J by 2 bases, with 5 bases between. The CDR3 DNA follows: TGCGCCAGCAGTCGTACCTATAATTCACCCCTCCACTTT. It translates to CASSRTYNSPLHF.

This chain links TRBV10-3 with TRBJ2-2; D not resolved. The CDR3 is 14 amino acids. Between the trimmed V and J ends, which lost 3 bases and 8 bases, there was a span of 13 bases. The germline CDR1 and CDR2 sequences are ENHRY and SYGVKD. This chain's CDR3 is CAISDRSGRGELFF. CDR3 DNA sequence: TGTGCCATCAGTGATAGGAGTGGGCGTGGGGAGCTGTTTTTT.

The chain couples TRBV6-2 or TRBV6-3 to TRBJ1-6; D remains unclear. The CDR3 has 14 residues. Germline CDR1 and CDR2: MNHEY and SVGEGT. V was trimmed by 5 bases and J by 0 bases, leaving 5 bases between them. This chain's CDR3 is CASSDNSYNSPLHF. The CDR3 DNA reads as TGTGCCAGCAGTGATAACTCCTATAATTCACCCCTCCACTTT.